This entry describes one T cell receptor (beta chain). Methods used by the authors: Using reference gene primer amplification, nucleated cell counts were estimated. Profiled with immunoSEQ multiplex PCR; TCRdb holds only in-frame clones, not every one. V, J and clone size are taken as reported in that table, and D and trimming were inferred from the DNA itself. The table has roughly 280,000 clones, less than 90% seen once. These data originate in a study of blood T cell repertoires in COVID-19. As for the study in general: The cDNA or gDNA used as material had been derived from T cells, B-cell-depleted T cells, or PBMCs.

V was clipped by 0 bases and J by 7 bases; unmatched bases: 12. CDR3 length equals 16 residues. Germline CDR1 and CDR2: SGHRS and YFSETQ. The sequence came from a man aged 25-40 years with active or convalescent COVID-19. The sequencing input was peripheral blood. The gene calls are TRBV5-1 and TRBJ2-7, with TRBD2 matching 8 bases. The CDR3 DNA follows: TGCGCCAGCAGCTTGGATTCGGGACTAGGGTCGGGTGAGCAGTACTTC. Translating gives CASSLDSGLGSGEQYF. The variable domain in full, completed from reference TRBV5-1 and TRBJ2-7, reads KAGVTQTPRYLIKTRGQQVTLSCSPISGHRSVSWYQQTPGQGLQFLFEYFSETQRNKGNFPGRFSGRQFSNSRSEMNVSTLELGDSALYLCASSLDSGLGSGEQYFGPGTRLTVT.